This T cell receptor (beta chain) was sequenced during a study of blood T cell repertoires in COVID-19. On the study more broadly: From T cells, B-cell-depleted T cells, or PBMCs came the material, which was cDNA or gDNA.

This clone was detected only once. This CDR3 contains 12 residues. Germline V gene lookup returns CDR1 LGHNA and CDR2 YSLEER. V gave up 1 base and J gave up 5 bases, with 5 bases separating them. The authors' processing: Estimation of nucleated cell counts was performed using reference gene primer amplification. Profiling relied on immunoSEQ multiplex PCR, and the TCRdb table lists in-frame clones only, not all of them. The DNA was the basis for D and trimming; V, J and clone size are from that table. The table has some 160,000 clones, 83% seen once. The sequenced sample was peripheral blood. The clonotype was recovered from a human donor in a cohort sampled during active COVID-19. The chain uses TRBV4-3 and TRBJ1-1; no reliable D call. The CDR3 nucleotides read TGCGCCAGCAGCCAAGGGGAGACTGAAGCTTTCTTT. Its protein product is CASSQGETEAFF.